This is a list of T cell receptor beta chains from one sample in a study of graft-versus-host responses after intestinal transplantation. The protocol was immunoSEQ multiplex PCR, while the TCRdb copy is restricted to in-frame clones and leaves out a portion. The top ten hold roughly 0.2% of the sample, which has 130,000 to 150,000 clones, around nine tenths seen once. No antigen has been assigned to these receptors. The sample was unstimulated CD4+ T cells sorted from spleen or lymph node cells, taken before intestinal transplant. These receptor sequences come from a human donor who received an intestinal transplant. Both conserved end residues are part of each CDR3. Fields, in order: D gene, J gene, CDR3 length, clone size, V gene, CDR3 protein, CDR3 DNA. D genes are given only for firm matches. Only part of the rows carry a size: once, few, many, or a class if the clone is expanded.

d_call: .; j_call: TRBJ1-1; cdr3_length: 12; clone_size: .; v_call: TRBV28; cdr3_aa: CASRLMNTEAFF; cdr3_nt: TGTGCCAGCAGACTTATGAACACTGAAGCTTTCTTT
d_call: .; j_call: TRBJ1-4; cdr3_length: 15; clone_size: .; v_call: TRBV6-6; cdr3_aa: CASRTSGIGNEKLFF; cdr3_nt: TGTGCCAGCAGAACTTCAGGGATTGGAAATGAAAAACTGTTTTTT
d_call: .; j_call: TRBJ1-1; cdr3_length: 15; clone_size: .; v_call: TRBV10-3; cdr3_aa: CAISERQFKDTEAFF; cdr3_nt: TGTGCCATCAGTGAACGACAGTTTAAGGACACTGAAGCTTTCTTT
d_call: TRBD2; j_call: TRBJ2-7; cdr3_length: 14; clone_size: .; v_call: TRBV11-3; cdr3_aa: CASSLLAGGPEQYF; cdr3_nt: TGTGCCAGCAGCTTACTAGCGGGAGGCCCCGAGCAGTACTTC
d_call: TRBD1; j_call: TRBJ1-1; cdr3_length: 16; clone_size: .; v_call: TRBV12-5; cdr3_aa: CASGQTGGMENTEAFF; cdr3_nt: TGTGCTAGTGGACAGACAGGGGGCATGGAAAACACTGAAGCTTTCTTT
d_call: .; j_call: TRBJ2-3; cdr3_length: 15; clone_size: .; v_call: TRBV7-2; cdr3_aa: CASSLELSRSSTQYF; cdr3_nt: TGTGCCAGCAGCTTAGAACTATCACGGAGTAGTACGCAGTATTTT
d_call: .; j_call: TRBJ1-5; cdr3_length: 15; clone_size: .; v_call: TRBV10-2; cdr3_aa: CASSERQYSNQPQHF; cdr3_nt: TGCGCCAGCAGTGAGCGCCAGTATAGCAATCAGCCCCAGCATTTT
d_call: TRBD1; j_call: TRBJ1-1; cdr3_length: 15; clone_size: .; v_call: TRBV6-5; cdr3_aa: CASSGDRGRDTEAFF; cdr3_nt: TGTGCCAGCAGTGGGGACAGGGGGCGCGACACTGAAGCTTTCTTT
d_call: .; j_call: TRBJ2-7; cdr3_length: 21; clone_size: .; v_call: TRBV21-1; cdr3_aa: CASSGAEAGGSPPLSSYEQYF; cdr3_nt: TGTGCCAGCAGCGGGGCGGAGGCAGGGGGCTCACCACCTCTCAGCTCCTACGAGCAGTACTTC
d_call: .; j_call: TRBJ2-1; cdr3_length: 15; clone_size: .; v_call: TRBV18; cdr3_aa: CASSPQTISYNEQFF; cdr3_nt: TGTGCCAGCTCACCACAGACTATATCCTACAATGAGCAGTTCTTC
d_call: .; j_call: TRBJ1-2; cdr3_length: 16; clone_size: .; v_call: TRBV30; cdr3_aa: CAWSVPLTGYLYGYTF; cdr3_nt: TGTGCCTGGAGTGTACCCCTCACGGGTTATCTCTATGGCTACACCTTC
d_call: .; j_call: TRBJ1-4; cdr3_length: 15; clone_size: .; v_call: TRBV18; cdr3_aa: CASSRDGPTNEKLFF; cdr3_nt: TGTGCCAGCTCACGAGACGGTCCAACTAATGAAAAACTGTTTTTT
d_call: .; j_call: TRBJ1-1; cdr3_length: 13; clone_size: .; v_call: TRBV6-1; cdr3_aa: CASRVQGGAEAFF; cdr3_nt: TGTGCCAGCAGAGTGCAGGGAGGGGCTGAAGCTTTCTTT
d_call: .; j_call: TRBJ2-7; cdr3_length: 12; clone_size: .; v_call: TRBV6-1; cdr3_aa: CASSDQGRIRNF; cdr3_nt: TGTGCCAGCAGTGACCAAGGCAGGATCCGTAACTTC
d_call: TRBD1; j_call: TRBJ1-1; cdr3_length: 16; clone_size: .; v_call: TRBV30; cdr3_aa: CAWSAIGTGMNTEAFF; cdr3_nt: TGTGCCTGGAGCGCCATAGGGACAGGAATGAACACTGAAGCTTTCTTT
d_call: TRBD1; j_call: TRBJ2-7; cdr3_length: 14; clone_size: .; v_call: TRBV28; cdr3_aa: CASSSPGQGYEQYF; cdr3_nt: TGTGCCAGCAGTTCCCCGGGACAGGGCTACGAGCAGTACTTC
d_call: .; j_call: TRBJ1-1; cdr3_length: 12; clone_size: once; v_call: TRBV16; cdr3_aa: CASSQRGTEAFF; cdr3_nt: TGTGCCAGCAGCCAACGGGGCACTGAAGCTTTCTTT
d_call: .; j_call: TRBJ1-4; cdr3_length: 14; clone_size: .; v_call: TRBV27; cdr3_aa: CASSWDQRGEKLFF; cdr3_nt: TGTGCCAGCAGTTGGGACCAAAGAGGGGAAAAACTGTTTTTT
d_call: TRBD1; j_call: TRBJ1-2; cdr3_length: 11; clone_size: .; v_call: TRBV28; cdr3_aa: CASGQGYGYTF; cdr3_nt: TGTGCCAGCGGACAGGGATATGGCTACACCTTC
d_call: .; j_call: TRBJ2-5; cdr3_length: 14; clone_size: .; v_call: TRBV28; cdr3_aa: CASSFLRDGETQYF; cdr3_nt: TGTGCCAGCAGTTTTCTCAGGGACGGGGAGACCCAGTACTTC
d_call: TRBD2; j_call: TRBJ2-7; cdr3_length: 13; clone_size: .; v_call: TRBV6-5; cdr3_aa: CATLRGGTYEQYF; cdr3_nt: TGTGCCACCCTCCGGGGGGGGACCTACGAGCAGTACTTC
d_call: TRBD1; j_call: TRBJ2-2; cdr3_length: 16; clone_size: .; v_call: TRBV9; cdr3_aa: CASSVGTGGNTGELFF; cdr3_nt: TGTGCCAGCAGCGTTGGGACAGGGGGCAATACCGGGGAGCTGTTTTTT
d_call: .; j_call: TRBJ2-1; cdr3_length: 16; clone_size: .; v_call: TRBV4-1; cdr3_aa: CASSRRNSLLLGEQFF; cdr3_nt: TGCGCCAGCAGCCGTCGAAATAGCCTACTCCTGGGAGAGCAGTTCTTC
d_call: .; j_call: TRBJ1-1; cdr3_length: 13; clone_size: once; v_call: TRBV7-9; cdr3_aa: CASRETGGTEAFF; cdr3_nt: TGTGCCAGCAGGGAGACAGGAGGCACTGAAGCTTTCTTT